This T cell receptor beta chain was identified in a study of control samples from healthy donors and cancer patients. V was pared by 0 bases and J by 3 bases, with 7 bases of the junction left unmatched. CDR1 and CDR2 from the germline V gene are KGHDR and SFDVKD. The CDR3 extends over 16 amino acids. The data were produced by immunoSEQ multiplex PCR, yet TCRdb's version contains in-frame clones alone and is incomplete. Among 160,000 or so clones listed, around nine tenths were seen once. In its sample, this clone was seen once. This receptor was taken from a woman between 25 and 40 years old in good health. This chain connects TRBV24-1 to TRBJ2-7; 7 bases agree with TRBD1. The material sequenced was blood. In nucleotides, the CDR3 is TGTGCCACCAGTGATTTGAGGGACAGATGGATCTACGAGCAGTACTTC. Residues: CATSDLRDRWIYEQYF.